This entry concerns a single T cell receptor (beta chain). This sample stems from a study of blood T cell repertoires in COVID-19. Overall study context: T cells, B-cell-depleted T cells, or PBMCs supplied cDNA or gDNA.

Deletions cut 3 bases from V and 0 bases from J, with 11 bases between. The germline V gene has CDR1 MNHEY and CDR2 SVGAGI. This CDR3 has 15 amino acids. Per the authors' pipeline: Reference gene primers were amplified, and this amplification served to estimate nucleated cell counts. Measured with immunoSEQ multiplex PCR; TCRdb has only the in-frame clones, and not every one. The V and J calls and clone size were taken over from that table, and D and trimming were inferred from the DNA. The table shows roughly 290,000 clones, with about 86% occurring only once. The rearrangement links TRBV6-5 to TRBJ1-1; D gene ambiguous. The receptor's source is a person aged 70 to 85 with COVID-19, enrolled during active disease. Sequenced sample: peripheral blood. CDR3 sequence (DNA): TGTGCCAGCAGTTATATCGGAGTTATGAACACTGAAGCTTTCTTT. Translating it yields CASSYIGVMNTEAFF.